Each of the 14 T cell receptor beta chains below was sequenced from the same sample in a study of T cells in Graves' hyperthyroidism and ophthalmopathy. The TCR beta CDR3 regions underwent amplification using RNA transcripts as the source. The TCR CDR3 was amplified in a first-round RT-PCR using the HTBI primer set. Each CDR3 protein gets one entry after TCRdb re-called the multiplex PCR reads with MiXCR. The sample yields 350,000 to 500,000 distinct CDR3 sequences, roughly 13% seen once. The material sequenced was blood. All receptors come from a woman aged 18-29 years with Graves' hyperthyroidism.

In its sample, this clonotype was seen many times. The chain is built from TRBV30 and TRBJ1-5; D may be TRBD1 (5 bases). In germline, CDR1 is GTSNPN, CDR2 SVGIG (reference sequence). This CDR3 has 13 residues. Trimming took off 2 bases at V and 4 bases at J, with 9 bases between the two ends. The CDR3 DNA reads TGTGCCTGGAGTACATCAGGGAATCAGCCCCAGCATTTT. Translation gives CAWSTSGNQPQHF.

To note about this clonotype: A read error may account for a junction end that differs from germline. The rearrangement uses TRBV28 and TRBJ1-1; no definite D call. This CDR3 region has 12 residues. CDR1 is MDHEN, CDR2 SYDVKM, per germline. CDR3 sequence (DNA): TGTGCCAGCAGTTTAATGAACACTGGAGCTTTCTTT. Amino acid sequence: CASSLMNTGAFF.

The rearrangement uses TRBV6-1 and TRBJ2-1; unclear D gene. Germline loops: CDR1 MNHNS, CDR2 SASEGT. V gave up 3 bases and J gave up 1 base, with 10 bases separating them. The CDR3 loop spans 15 amino acids. CDR3 nucleotides: TGTGCCAGCAGTGACCAGTTGCCTTCCTACAATGAGCAGTTCTTC. Its protein product is CASSDQLPSYNEQFF.

This clonotype turned up a few times. The chain carries TRBV5-6 and TRBJ1-2, with a possible D match to TRBD1 (5 bases). The V end was cut by 3 bases, the J end by 3 bases, with 15 bases between. In germline, CDR1 is SGHDT, CDR2 YYEEEE. CDR3 length: 15 amino acids. Written as DNA, the CDR3 is TGTGCCAGCAGCTGGGGACGGATGAAGGACTATGGCTACACCTTC. Translated: CASSWGRMKDYGYTF.

Ten or more counts support this clonotype. The chain is built from TRBV30 and TRBJ1-1; D not certain. The V and J ends lost 2 bases and 0 bases respectively, with 7 bases between them. CDR3 size: 13 residues. Germline V lookup: CDR1 GTSNPN, CDR2 SVGIG (reference sequence). This CDR3 reads CAWSMTVNTEAFF. CDR3 sequence (DNA): TGTGCCTGGAGTATGACGGTGAACACTGAAGCTTTCTTT.

The chain is built from TRBV6-1 and TRBJ1-5, with D uncertain. Between the trimmed V and J ends, which lost 6 bases and 5 bases, there was a span of 17 bases. CDR1 MNHNS and CDR2 SASEGT come from the germline V gene. The CDR3 covers 15 residues. The CDR3 coding sequence is TGTGCCAGCAGATCTCTAGGCGGGAGAGATCAGCCCCAGCATTTT. It translates to CASRSLGGRDQPQHF.

This clonotype came up many times. The chain has TRBV4-3 and TRBJ2-1; 8 nucleotides align to TRBD1. Germline trimming cut 3 bases from V and 0 bases from J; bases unmatched to any gene: 4. CDR3 length: 16 amino acids. CDR1 and CDR2 from the germline V gene are LGHNA and YSLEER. CDR3: CASSQDTGGSYNEQFF. The CDR3, as DNA: TGCGCCAGCAGCCAGGATACAGGGGGCTCCTACAATGAGCAGTTCTTC.

This clonotype was counted a few times. This chain uses TRBV18 with TRBJ2-7, with 10 bases that match TRBD2. The V gene's germline CDR1 is KGHSH and CDR2 LQKENI. The CDR3 totals 15 residues. V gave up 5 bases and J gave up 4 bases; unmatched junction bases: 8. CDR3 region: CASSVTGTSVYEQYF. In nucleotides, the CDR3 is TGTGCCAGCTCAGTCACCGGGACTAGCGTTTACGAGCAGTACTTC.

The V gene is TRBV29-1, the J gene TRBJ1-1; 8 bases align to TRBD1. The CDR3 has 14 amino acids. Germline trimming cut 4 bases from V and 1 base from J; bases unmatched to any gene: 5. Germline V CDR1 and CDR2: SQVTM, ANQGSEA. CDR3 in amino acids: CSVVQGARNTEAFF. CDR3 nucleotides: TGCAGCGTTGTTCAGGGGGCGCGGAACACTGAAGCTTTCTTT.

This clonotype showed up just a few times. The V gene is TRBV19, the J gene TRBJ2-3, with 8 bases fitting TRBD2. The length of the CDR3 is 15 residues. CDR1 and CDR2 (germline): LNHDA, SQIVND (reference sequence). V shed 3 bases and J 3 bases; nucleotides not matched to a gene: 5. CDR3 sequence (DNA): TGTGCCAGTAGTATGAGCGGGAGTGTGACAGATACGCAGTATTTT. Translated: CASSMSGSVTDTQYF.

J is TRBJ2-1 and V is TRBV28, with TRBD2 matching 7 bases. The CDR3 has 15 residues. The trim removed 5 bases at V and 1 base at J, leaving 5 bases unmatched. Per germline, CDR1 MDHEN and CDR2 SYDVKM. This chain's CDR3 is CASSGEGLSYNEQFF. Here the CDR3 DNA reads TGTGCCAGCAGTGGGGAGGGGCTATCCTACAATGAGCAGTTCTTC.

The sample holds many counts of this clonotype. An end of the junction does not agree with germline; a read error may underlie this. This chain links TRBV7-9 with TRBJ2-5; the D gene could be TRBD1 or TRBD2 (6 bases each). The CDR3 is 15 residues long. Germline V lookup: CDR1 SEHNR, CDR2 FQNEAQ (reference sequence). The CDR3, as DNA: TGTGCAAGCAAGGGGGATCTCGGGAGCCAAGAGACCCAGTACTTC. Its translation: CASKGDLGSQETQYF. The variable domain in full, completed from reference TRBV7-9 and TRBJ2-5, reads DTGVSQNPRHKITKRGQNVTFRCDPISEHNRLYWYRQTLGQGPEFLTYFQNEAQLEKSRLLSDRFSAERPKGSFSTLEIQRTEQGDSAMYLCASKGDLGSQETQYFGPGTRLLVL.

There are a few counts of this clonotype. The junction departs from the called germline gene at one end, perhaps through a read error. V is TRBV6-1 and J is TRBJ1-5; no firm D call. This CDR3 region has 13 residues. CDR1 and CDR2 (germline): MNHNS, SASEGT. Written as DNA, the CDR3 is TGTGCCAGCGGTGAGAATAGCAATCAGCCCCAGCATTTT. Translation: CASGENSNQPQHF.

J is TRBJ1-1 and V is TRBV6-1; TRBD1 aligns across 9 bases. The trim removed 8 bases at V and 10 bases at J, leaving 8 bases unmatched. CDR1 and CDR2 (germline): MNHNS, SASEGT. The CDR3 loop spans 12 amino acids. For the CDR3, the DNA is TGTGCCAGCCGCAGAATACAGGGGGCAGCTTTCTTT. Translated: CASRRIQGAAFF.